This T cell receptor (beta chain) was sequenced in a study of cytomegalovirus exposure and HLA in healthy donors. About the research overall: The roughly 110 validation repertoires were reported in a later analysis to have been generated on the same platform as the roughly 720 first-cohort repertoires.

This clone was seen a handful of times. The J segment lost 7 bases and the V segment lost 4 bases, leaving 4 bases of the junction unmatched. In germline, CDR1 is SEHNR, CDR2 FQNEAQ (reference sequence). This CDR3 comprises 14 residues. Here immunoSEQ multiplex PCR was the method, and the copy in TCRdb shows in-frame clones only, minus some. The sample yields hundreds of thousands of clones, 86% seen once. This chain links TRBV7-9 with TRBJ2-1, with 10 bases matching TRBD1. This clonotype originated in a woman under 30 in good health and CMV-seronegative. The specimen sequenced was PBMCs. CDR3 DNA sequence: TGTGCCAGCAGCTCAGGGACAGGGGTGAATGAGCAGTTCTTC. This codes for CASSSGTGVNEQFF.